Sequencing of this TCR beta chain was carried out in a study of cytomegalovirus exposure and HLA in healthy donors. Study-level background: The roughly 670 first-cohort repertoires and the 100 to 150 validation repertoires shared the same platform, a later analysis reported. Overall study results and limits: There were around 160 TCR beta chains listed as cytomegalovirus-associated. Most TCR sequences proved rare, with some public TCRs found in many donors.

The study drew the donors from its roughly 110-subject validation cohort, separate from the approximately 700-subject first cohort. Germline V gene lookup returns CDR1 MNHNY and CDR2 SVGAGI (reference sequence). The CDR3 contains 12 residues. Method: immunoSEQ multiplex PCR; TCRdb's copy keeps in-frame clones and lacks some. The sample records 300,000 or so clones, around 90% being singletons. As to this clone: Its antigen remains unknown.

The J gene is TRBJ1-6, the V gene TRBV6-6; D uncertain. Sequenced sample: PBMCs. This TCR derives from a man between 25 and 39 years old in good health and CMV-seronegative. The chain's CDR3 is CAACSYNSPLHF. In DNA form, the CDR3 reads TGTGCGGCCTGTTCCTATAATTCACCCCTCCACTTT.